The present T cell receptor (beta chain) was sequenced within a study of blood T cell repertoires in COVID-19. About the research overall: Spain, Italy and the United States supplied samples that represented acute and convalescent COVID-19. PBMCs, B-cell-depleted T cells, or T cells provided the cDNA or gDNA that made up the material.

V lost 4 bases to trimming and J lost 3 bases; unmatched junction nucleotides: 14. The CDR3 loop spans 18 amino acids. Germline-derived CDR1 and CDR2 are SGHRS and YFSETQ. Original handling: Scientists estimated how many nucleated cells there were by amplifying reference gene primers. Clones were sequenced by immunoSEQ multiplex PCR, and TCRdb holds only the in-frame ones, with some missing. D and trimming were read from the DNA, whereas the V and J calls and clone size are those reported in that table. Among about 270,000 clones listed, more than 75% were seen once. This chain links TRBV5-1 with TRBJ2-7, with TRBD2 matching over 12 bases. Sequences were obtained from peripheral blood. This sequence was found in a woman aged 55-75 years who had recovered from COVID-19. CDR3 in amino acids: CASSRGLAGPPSNYEQYF. CDR3 bases: TGCGCCAGCAGCCGAGGACTAGCGGGGCCGCCTTCGAACTACGAGCAGTACTTC.